This T cell receptor (delta chain) was recorded in a study of Vδ1+ human thymocytes. Study conclusions and caveats: Bulk repertoire data may be misinterpreted because of unexpected Vdelta2 sequences. Thymic TRG and TRD repertoires appeared highly polyclonal, with Gaussian CDR3 length distributions. TRD repertoires were essentially private, unlike widely shared TRG clonotypes.

RNA was extracted from the cells and then reverse transcribed. Pooled V-gene forward primers with one constant-region reverse primer generated the CDR3 amplicons by multiplex PCR. TCRdb re-processed the multiplex PCR reads via CATT. The data show over 45,000 delta-chain clones, about 15% seen once. Germline loops: CDR1 TSWWSYY, CDR2 QGS. The CDR3 has 15 residues. J was trimmed by 0 bases and V by 4 bases; bases with no gene match: 5. Concerning this clone itself: Its target is unknown.

This receptor was identified in a boy in the first two years of life who had congenital heart surgery. Sequencing was performed on Vdelta1+ gamma-delta thymocytes from the thymus. The sample's subset: FACS-sorted CD3+ TCRalphabeta- TCRVdelta1+ TCRVdelta2- thymocytes. This sequence joins TRDV1 and TRDJ1; 7 nucleotides line up with TRDD3. Written as DNA, the CDR3 is TGTGCTCTTGGGGTCTGGGGGCCGGACACCGATAAACTCATCTTT. Its translation is CALGVWGPDTDKLIF.